What follows are 8 T cell receptor beta chains derived from one specimen sequenced in a study of vaccination and CD4 T cells after COVID-19. Sequenced with the Oncomine TCR Beta short-read assay was DNA taken from cultured CD4+ T cells. TCRdb reprocessed the PCR reads via MiXCR and lists one record per CDR3 protein. Found here are fewer than 15,000 distinct CDR3 sequences, around 50% of them singletons; the top ten hold roughly a quarter. Their cognate antigens are unknown. Treatment of the sample: approximately 9-day PBMC culture with coronavirus spike peptide pools or control peptides (ViraFEST assay). The sequencing here drew on cultured CD4+ T cells from blood, taken after SARS-CoV-2 vaccination. The receptors derive from a human donor with COVID-19.

This chain connects TRBV6-1 to TRBJ2-7; 7 bases line up with TRBD1. The CDR3 length is 14 residues. Looked up from germline, CDR1 is MNHNS and CDR2 is SASEGT. Unmatched junction bases numbered 6, after V lost 6 bases and J lost 1 base. In nucleotides, the CDR3 is TGTGCCAGCAGCCGACAGGGAAAGTCCTACGAGCAGTACTTC. Translation gives CASSRQGKSYEQYF.

The chain is built from TRBV5-1 and TRBJ1-2, with a tentative D call TRBD1 (5 bases). V was cut by 7 bases and J by 2 bases, with 15 bases left in between. Germline CDR1 reads SGHRS; CDR2 reads YFSETQ. This CDR3 is built from 14 residues. CDR3 DNA sequence: TGCGCCAGCTCGTCCGAGGGACGGAACTATGGCTACACCTTC. Protein: CASSSEGRNYGYTF.

This rearrangement joins TRBV28 to TRBJ2-1; D gene uncertain. V was shortened by 3 bases and J by 12 bases, with 21 bases between the two germline ends. CDR1 MDHEN and CDR2 SYDVKM come from the germline V gene. The CDR3 contains 15 residues. The DNA of the CDR3 is TGTGCCAGCAGTTTGGAGCCCAGATTCCCCAGTGGGCAGTTCTTC. Its protein is CASSLEPRFPSGQFF.

This clonotype was observed a handful of times. V and J are TRBV7-2 and TRBJ2-3, with D unclear. V was clipped by 2 bases and J by 1 base, with 10 bases between them. The CDR3 contains 15 residues. CDR1 and CDR2 from the germline V gene are SGHTA and FQGNSA. The CDR3 DNA is TGTGCCAGCAGCTTAAGTTCTACGGGCACAGATACGCAGTATTTT. It translates to CASSLSSTGTDTQYF.

The V and J genes are TRBV5-6 and TRBJ1-1; perhaps TRBD1 as D (5 bases). V was clipped by 3 bases and J by 4 bases, with 13 bases between them. CDR1 is SGHDT and CDR2 is YYEEEE in the germline V gene. The CDR3 is 14 amino acids. The CDR3 is CASSWGRHSTEAFF. DNA for the CDR3: TGTGCCAGCAGCTGGGGCCGGCACAGCACTGAAGCTTTCTTT.

The chain has TRBV6-1 and TRBJ2-3, with a weak D call TRBD2 (7 bases). The V end lost 10 bases, the J end lost 0 bases, and 17 bases lay between the germline ends. Germline V CDR1 and CDR2: MNHNS, SASEGT. The CDR3 loop spans 15 amino acids. The CDR3 DNA follows: TGTGCCACGTTAAAGGGGGGGGGGAGCACAGATACGCAGTATTTT. Translation: CATLKGGGSTDTQYF.

The chain uses TRBV20-1 and TRBJ2-1; 14 bases line up with TRBD2. Germline V lookup: CDR1 DFQATT, CDR2 SNEGSKA (reference sequence). V lost 4 bases and J lost 9; bases outside the gene matches: 8. This CDR3 is 15 amino acids long. CDR3 in DNA: TGCAGTGCTAAGCAGACTAGCGGGGGGGCAGGTGAGCAGTTCTTC. Protein product: CSAKQTSGGAGEQFF.

V is TRBV30 and J is TRBJ1-6; D ambiguous. Germline V CDR1 and CDR2: GTSNPN, SVGIG (reference sequence). The CDR3 totals 12 residues. Trimming shortened V by 4 bases and J by 5 bases, and 6 bases separated the two germline ends. The CDR3 sequence is CAWNRDNSPLHF. The CDR3 DNA reads TGTGCCTGGAATAGGGATAATTCACCCCTCCACTTT.